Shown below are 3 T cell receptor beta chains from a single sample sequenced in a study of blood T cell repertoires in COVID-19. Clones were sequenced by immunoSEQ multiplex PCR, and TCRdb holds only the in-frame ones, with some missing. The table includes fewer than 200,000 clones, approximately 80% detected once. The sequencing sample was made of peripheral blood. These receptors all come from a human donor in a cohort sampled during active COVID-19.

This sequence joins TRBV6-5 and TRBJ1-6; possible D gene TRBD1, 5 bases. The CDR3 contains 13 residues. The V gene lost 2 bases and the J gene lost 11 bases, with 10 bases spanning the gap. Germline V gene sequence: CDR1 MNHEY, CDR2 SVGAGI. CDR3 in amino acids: CASSYRGVAPLHF. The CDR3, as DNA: TGTGCCAGCAGTTACCGGGGGGTAGCACCCCTCCACTTT.

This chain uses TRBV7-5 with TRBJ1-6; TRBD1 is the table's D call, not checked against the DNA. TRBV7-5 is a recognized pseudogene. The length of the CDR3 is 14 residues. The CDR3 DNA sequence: TGTGTCAGAAGCGTGGACAGCTCAGGGTCACCCCTCCACTTT. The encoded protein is CVRSVDSSGSPLHF.

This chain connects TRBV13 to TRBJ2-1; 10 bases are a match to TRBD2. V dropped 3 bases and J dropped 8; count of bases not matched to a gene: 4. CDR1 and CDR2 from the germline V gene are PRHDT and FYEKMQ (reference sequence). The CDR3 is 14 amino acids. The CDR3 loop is CASSFSGGAHEQFF. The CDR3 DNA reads TGTGCCAGCAGCTTCAGCGGGGGGGCCCATGAGCAGTTCTTC.